Below are 21 T cell receptor beta chains sequenced from a single sample in a study of shared clonotypes between healthy human individuals. Some clones are missing from TCRdb's copy, which holds only in-frame ones; the method was immunoSEQ multiplex PCR. The sample has approximately 2.4 million clones; approximately 96% are singletons. Sequenced: naive CD4+ T cells sorted from blood. Specified subset: CD45RA+ positively selected. The source is a man between 18 and 35 years old in good health.

As for this clone: Different DNA sequences within this sample yield the same CDR3. The chain joins TRBV5-4 to TRBJ1-6; 9 nucleotides agree with TRBD1. The CDR3 spans 15 residues. J was trimmed by 7 bases and V by 1 base; bases with no gene match: 3. From germline, CDR1 is SGHNT and CDR2 YYREEE (reference sequence). In DNA, the CDR3 is TGTGCCAGCAGCTTGCTGGGACAGGGAAATTCACCCCTCCACTTT. This translates into CASSLLGQGNSPLHF.

This rearrangement joins TRBV2 to TRBJ2-2; TRBD2 might be the D (5 bases). The V gene lost 6 bases and the J gene lost 4 bases, with 15 bases spanning the gap. The germline V gene encodes CDR1 SNHLY and CDR2 FYNNEI. This CDR3 contains 15 residues. The CDR3 DNA reads as TGTGCCAGCAGCAGACGGGGTACGGCCACCGGGGAGCTGTTTTTT. Its protein is CASSRRGTATGELFF.

The chain uses TRBV6-1 and TRBJ2-1; D is possibly TRBD2 (6 bases). The V gene's germline CDR1 is MNHNS and CDR2 SASEGT. V lost 4 bases and J 7 bases, leaving 17 bases between the germline ends. The CDR3 is 15 residues long. The CDR3 here is CASSGSTRGWNEQFF. The CDR3 region has the DNA TGTGCCAGCAGTGGGTCGACTAGAGGCTGGAATGAGCAGTTCTTC.

The chain employs TRBV7-8 and TRBJ1-5; TRBD1 might be the D (5 bases). In germline, CDR1 is SGHVS, CDR2 FQNEAQ. The CDR3 is 16 amino acids. V was shortened by 5 bases and J by 5 bases, with 19 bases between the two germline ends. The CDR3 sequence: CASSQRGGLVDQPQHF. The CDR3 coding sequence is TGTGCCAGCAGCCAACGCGGGGGATTGGTAGATCAGCCCCAGCATTTT.

This rearrangement joins TRBV28 to TRBJ1-2; maybe TRBD1 (5 bases). Germline V lookup: CDR1 MDHEN, CDR2 SYDVKM. This CDR3 spans 14 amino acids. V dropped 8 bases and J dropped 8 bases, with 21 bases sitting between them. CDR3 bases: TGTGCCAGCCTCCCTGGGGGGGACCTAGAGGGCTACACCTTC. This codes for CASLPGGDLEGYTF.

This clone showed up just once. CDR3 loop: CASSPAGDGNTIYF. The DNA of the CDR3 is TGCGCCAGCAGCCCCGCAGGGGACGGAAACACCATATATTTT. The chain is built from TRBV5-1 and TRBJ1-3; maybe TRBD1 (6 bases). Germline V gene lookup returns CDR1 SGHRS and CDR2 YFSETQ. This CDR3 region has 14 residues. Trimming removed 4 bases from V and 4 bases from J, with 12 bases in between.

The chain links TRBV7-9 to TRBJ1-4, with 11 positions matching TRBD1. The CDR3 runs 17 residues. Germline lookup yields CDR1 SEHNR and CDR2 FQNEAQ (reference sequence). The J segment lost 5 bases and the V segment lost 4 bases, leaving 9 bases of the junction unmatched. The CDR3 sequence is CASSSGQGARGNEKLFF. CDR3 nucleotide sequence: TGTGCCAGCAGCTCTGGACAGGGGGCGCGGGGGAATGAAAAACTGTTTTTT.

The genes are TRBV9 and TRBJ1-4, with unresolved D. Germline loops: CDR1 SGDLS, CDR2 YYNGEE. This CDR3 comprises 17 residues. V lost 0 bases and J 10 bases, leaving 22 bases between the germline ends. The CDR3 here is CASSVGNAPGGVGKLFF. The CDR3 DNA reads as TGTGCCAGCAGCGTAGGGAATGCTCCGGGTGGCGTTGGAAAACTGTTTTTT.

This chain uses TRBV5-1 with TRBJ2-5, with a weak D call TRBD2 (6 bases). Germline loops: CDR1 SGHRS, CDR2 YFSETQ. This CDR3 is 15 amino acids long. The V and J ends lost 0 bases and 0 bases respectively, with 9 bases between them. CDR3 protein: CASSLGGEHQETQYF. CDR3 bases: TGCGCCAGCAGCTTGGGCGGGGAACACCAAGAGACCCAGTACTTC.

V gene TRBV4-1 combines with J gene TRBJ2-1; D not certain. The germline gives CDR1 MGHRA, CDR2 YSYEKL. Between the trimmed V and J ends, which lost 0 bases and 0 bases, there was a span of 9 bases. CDR3 length equals 16 residues. The CDR3 here is CASSQEEYSSYNEQFF. As DNA, the CDR3 is TGCGCCAGCAGCCAAGAGGAGTATAGCTCCTACAATGAGCAGTTCTTC.

In this sample, this clone turned up a few times. The chain is built from TRBV6-5 and TRBJ2-5; D tentatively fits TRBD1 or TRBD2 (5 bases each). This CDR3 spans 14 amino acids. V lost 5 bases, J lost 5 bases, and 15 bases lay in between. The germline V gene has CDR1 MNHEY and CDR2 SVGAGI. As DNA, the CDR3 is TGTGCCAGCAGTCATACTAGGGGATGGGAGACCCAGTACTTC. Protein product: CASSHTRGWETQYF.

V is TRBV11-3 and J is TRBJ2-7; 11 nucleotides agree with TRBD2. CDR1 and CDR2 (germline): SGHNT, YENEEA. V gave up 4 bases and J gave up 2 bases; unmatched junction bases: 16. The CDR3 runs 19 residues. CDR3 DNA sequence: TGTGCCAGCAGCTGCCGTGGATTGACTAGCGGGATGCTTACCTACGAGCAGTACTTC. This sequence encodes CASSCRGLTSGMLTYEQYF.

The genes are TRBV11-1 and TRBJ1-1; D not resolved. The V end lost 4 bases, the J end lost 3 bases, and 15 bases lay between the germline ends. CDR3 length: 15 amino acids. The V gene's germline CDR1 is SGHAT and CDR2 FQDESV (reference sequence). CDR3 region: CASSSYDIADTEAFF. The CDR3 DNA follows: TGTGCCAGCAGCTCCTATGACATAGCTGACACTGAAGCTTTCTTT.

The chain combines TRBV9 with TRBJ1-1; D gene unclear. The CDR3 length is 14 residues. Trimming removed 3 bases at V and 2 bases at J, with 11 bases between. Germline CDR1 and CDR2: SGDLS and YYNGEE. The chain's CDR3 is CASSATADNTEAFF. DNA of the CDR3: TGTGCCAGCAGCGCTACGGCAGATAACACTGAAGCTTTCTTT.

V usage is TRBV19 and J usage is TRBJ1-2, with a weak D call TRBD1 (5 bases). CDR3 length: 16 residues. Germline CDR1 is LNHDA and CDR2 is SQIVND (reference sequence). V was shortened by 3 bases and J by 2 bases, with 16 bases between the two germline ends. DNA for the CDR3: TGTGCCAGTAGTATTTTATCTAGCCAGGGAAACTATGGCTACACCTTC. Protein sequence: CASSILSSQGNYGYTF.

The V call is TRBV6-1, the J call TRBJ1-6, with 8 bases matching TRBD1. V shed 6 bases and J 5 bases; nucleotides not matched to a gene: 3. Germline V CDR1 and CDR2: MNHNS, SASEGT. This CDR3 comprises 14 residues. CDR3 sequence reads: CASSQGADNSPLHF. The CDR3 DNA is TGTGCCAGCAGCCAGGGGGCTGATAATTCACCCCTCCACTTT.

This clone was observed once. The sample holds other DNA sequences that translate to the same CDR3. The gene calls are TRBV28 and TRBJ1-2; maybe TRBD1 (5 bases). Trimming left V 4 bases short and J 5 bases short, with 8 bases between. Germline CDR1 MDHEN, CDR2 SYDVKM. This CDR3 contains 12 residues. DNA of the CDR3: TGTGCCAGCAGTTCTCCAGGGTATGGCTACACCTTC. This encodes CASSSPGYGYTF.

The rearrangement links TRBV5-1 to TRBJ2-1; 8 bases align to TRBD2. J lost 7 bases, V lost 3 bases, and 6 bases had no gene match. The germline V gene encodes CDR1 SGHRS and CDR2 YFSETQ. The CDR3 contains 14 residues. CDR3 loop: CASSSIAGTNEQFF. For the CDR3, the DNA is TGCGCCAGCAGCTCCATAGCGGGAACGAATGAGCAGTTCTTC.

The chain employs TRBV12-5 and TRBJ1-4; 7 nucleotides agree with TRBD1. This CDR3 contains 17 residues. Germline assignment: CDR1 LGHNT and CDR2 FRNRAP. The V segment lost 4 bases and the J segment 0 bases; nucleotides outside the gene matches: 8. The CDR3 nucleotides are TGTGCTAGTGGTTGGATATCGGGACAGCCAACTAATGAAAAACTGTTTTTT. This translates into CASGWISGQPTNEKLFF.

The chain uses TRBV18 and TRBJ1-5; D is possibly TRBD1 (6 bases). This CDR3 contains 13 residues. Germline CDR1 and CDR2: KGHSH and LQKENI. The ends were cut back, 7 bases at V and 1 base at J, with 8 bases in the middle. The CDR3 loop reads CASWGGSNQPQHF. For the CDR3, the DNA is TGTGCCAGCTGGGGGGGCAGCAATCAGCCCCAGCATTTT.

The chain joins TRBV10-3 to TRBJ1-4; D gene ambiguous. Trimming pared 0 bases from V and 10 bases from J, leaving 9 bases between. Looked up from germline, CDR1 is ENHRY and CDR2 is SYGVKD. The CDR3 extends over 13 amino acids. CDR3 DNA sequence: TGTGCCATCAGTGAGTCTGAGTTTGGAAAACTGTTTTTT. Residues: CAISESEFGKLFF.